This paragraph covers one TCR beta chain sequence. Repertoires were generated with immunoSEQ multiplex PCR, while TCRdb's copy carries only in-frame clones and drops some. The table has 50,000 to 65,000 clones, roughly 91% seen once. The data belong to a study of T cell changes during pregnancy in multiple sclerosis. The CDR3 contains 15 residues. V gave up 2 bases and J gave up 3 bases; unmatched junction bases: 4. CDR1 SGHNT and CDR2 YENEEA come from the germline V gene. The receptor was derived from a female donor with multiple sclerosis, enrolled in a pregnancy study. V usage is TRBV11-3 and J usage is TRBJ2-3, with 8 positions matching TRBD2. Source: peripheral blood, taken in the second trimester of pregnancy. The CDR3 DNA is TGTGCCAGCAGCTTAAACGAGCGGGGGACAGATACGCAGTATTTT. Translated: CASSLNERGTDTQYF.